This T cell receptor beta chain was sequenced during a study of Ad26.COV2.S vaccination and SARS-CoV-2 variants. About the study: The authors gave Ad26.COV2.S intramuscularly, either once or twice 56 days apart. General observations from the study: Reportedly, after vaccination the spike-specific CD8+ and CD4+ T cell responses displayed substantial breadth. Placebo recipients showed lower spike-specific TCR breadth than vaccinees.

The CDR3 is 12 amino acids. The germline V gene has CDR1 SGHAT and CDR2 FQNNGV. Trimming cost V 1 base and J 7 bases, with 7 bases left between them. Treatment given: some 20 received Ad26.COV2.S at low or high dose, single or two shots; several received placebo; per-sample allocation not given. Each sample was drawn 63 days after the first injection (of vaccine or placebo). The assay was immunoSEQ multiplex PCR, and TCRdb's table has in-frame clones only and misses some. Of about 400,000 clones detected, 89% appear once; the ten largest clones hold under 2%. As concerns this clone: Its antigen is as yet unknown.

The material was peripheral blood, obtained in a trial of Ad26.COV2.S vaccine versus placebo. The V gene is TRBV11-2, the J gene TRBJ1-2; D possibly corresponds to TRBD1 (5 bases). The clonotype originates from a person between 18 and 65 years old who received the Ad26.COV2.S COVID-19 vaccine or a placebo. The CDR3 nucleotides are TGTGCCAGCAGCTTAGTTGGGGGTGGCTACACCTTC. Amino acid sequence: CASSLVGGGYTF.